The next 21 T cell receptor beta chains were all read from a single sample in a study of response to subunit inactivated influenza vaccine. Using its own MiXCR run on the RT-PCR reads, TCRdb lists one record per CDR3 protein. This repertoire shows hundreds of thousands of distinct CDR3 sequences, approximately 15% found once; its top ten account for 5.5% to 7%. The specimen was PBMCs from blood, collected roughly 15 days before vaccination. Every receptor here comes from a man aged 45-65 years who received an inactivated influenza vaccine.

V usage is TRBV30 and J usage is TRBJ2-1; TRBD1 agrees at 7 bases. The germline V gene encodes CDR1 GTSNPN and CDR2 SVGIG (reference sequence). V lost 2 bases to trimming and J lost 8 bases; unmatched junction nucleotides: 6. The CDR3 extends over 13 amino acids. CDR3 nucleotide sequence: TGTGCCTGGAGTCTCATGACAGGGCATGAGCAGTTCTTC. It translates to CAWSLMTGHEQFF.

This clonotype came up a few times. The chain employs TRBV2 and TRBJ2-7; D possibly corresponds to TRBD2 (5 bases). The CDR3 runs to 12 residues. CDR1 SNHLY and CDR2 FYNNEI come from the germline V gene. The V gene lost 9 bases and the J gene lost 2 bases, with 11 bases spanning the gap. As DNA, the CDR3 is TGTGCCAGTAAGACTACCACCTACGAGCAGTACTTC. This codes for CASKTTTYEQYF.

This chain's CDR3 is CASSMRGADQPQHF. For the CDR3, the DNA is TGTGCCAGTAGTATGAGGGGGGCGGATCAGCCCCAGCATTTT. The chain carries TRBV19 and TRBJ1-5, with D possibly TRBD1 on 6 matching bases. The CDR3 extends over 14 amino acids. V was cut by 3 bases and J by 5 bases, with 11 bases left in between. Germline V gene lookup returns CDR1 LNHDA and CDR2 SQIVND (reference sequence).

The chain links TRBV7-9 to TRBJ2-7; 9 bases align to TRBD2. The length of the CDR3 is 14 residues. The trim removed 4 bases at V and 3 bases at J, leaving 4 bases unmatched. Germline loops: CDR1 SEHNR, CDR2 FQNEAQ (reference sequence). The CDR3 here is CASSSGLAIYEQYF. DNA for the CDR3: TGTGCCAGCAGCTCGGGACTAGCTATCTACGAGCAGTACTTC.

This clonotype occurred a few times. The chain joins TRBV6-1 to TRBJ2-6, with D maybe TRBD2 (5 bases). CDR3 length: 15 amino acids. Germline values: CDR1 MNHNS, CDR2 SASEGT. Between the trimmed V and J ends, which lost 6 bases and 13 bases, there was a span of 22 bases. The CDR3 sequence: CASSLPGNTGSVLTF. The CDR3 DNA follows: TGTGCCAGCAGCCTACCCGGGAACACGGGATCAGTCCTGACTTTC.

Only a few counts were recorded for this clonotype. This chain connects TRBV29-1 to TRBJ2-1; D uncertain. The V end lost 4 bases, the J end lost 0 bases, and 10 bases lay between the germline ends. The CDR3 has 14 amino acids. CDR1 is SQVTM and CDR2 is ANQGSEA in the germline V gene. The CDR3 DNA follows: TGCAGCGTTGCCCCCAGGTACTCCTACAATGAGCAGTTCTTC. Amino acids: CSVAPRYSYNEQFF.

The chain is built from TRBV3-1 and TRBJ2-7, with D tentatively TRBD1 or TRBD2 (5 bases each). Germline V gene lookup returns CDR1 LGHDT and CDR2 YNNKEL (reference sequence). The CDR3 spans 14 residues. V was pared by 4 bases and J by 5 bases, with 15 bases between. The CDR3 region has the DNA TGTGCCAGCAGCCCTGGGGACGTACACCACGAGCAGTACTTC. Its protein product is CASSPGDVHHEQYF.

This clonotype was counted a few times. The chain combines TRBV29-1 with TRBJ2-1; D not resolved. V lost 4 bases, J lost 8 bases, and 6 bases lay in between. CDR3 length: 10 residues. Germline V gives CDR1 SQVTM, CDR2 ANQGSEA. The CDR3 nucleotides read TGCAGCGTTGGTAACGATGAGCAGTTCTTC. Amino acids: CSVGNDEQFF.

This clonotype was counted only a few times. The V and J genes are TRBV7-9 and TRBJ1-3; D gene unclear. Germline V lookup: CDR1 SEHNR, CDR2 FQNEAQ (reference sequence). The CDR3 contains 13 residues. V shed 8 bases and J shed 2 bases, with 10 bases lying between them. The CDR3 is CASRRGTGNTIYF. In DNA form, the CDR3 reads TGTGCCAGCCGGCGGGGAACTGGAAACACCATATATTTT.

The table lists this clonotype with a few counts. The V gene is TRBV7-8, the J gene TRBJ2-2, with a tentative D call TRBD2 (6 bases). CDR1 SGHVS and CDR2 FQNEAQ come from the germline V gene. The CDR3 contains 15 residues. V lost 4 bases and J 7 bases, leaving 16 bases between the germline ends. CDR3: CASSSKRLGSGELFF. The CDR3, as DNA: TGTGCCAGCAGCTCTAAACGACTAGGCAGCGGGGAGCTGTTTTTT.

This clonotype was found a few times. The chain carries TRBV4-3 and TRBJ2-3; possible D gene TRBD2, 6 bases. The V and J ends lost 3 bases and 2 bases respectively, with 12 bases between them. Germline-derived CDR1 and CDR2 are LGHNA and YSLEER. CDR3 length: 15 residues. CDR3 residues: CASSHSGTSTDTQYF. The CDR3 region has the DNA TGCGCCAGCAGCCATTCCGGGACTTCCACAGATACGCAGTATTTT.

This clonotype was counted ten times or more. The chain is built from TRBV12-3 or TRBV12-4 and TRBJ2-2; unclear D gene. The germline V and J ends were trimmed by 6 bases and 0 bases, with 11 bases remaining between them. The CDR3 consists of 15 residues. DNA for the CDR3: TGTGCCAGCAGGGGGTCACATTCGAACACCGGGGAGCTGTTTTTT. Translation gives CASRGSHSNTGELFF.

CDR3 loop: CSVVKNFYNEQFF. CDR3 bases: TGCAGCGTTGTAAAGAACTTCTACAATGAGCAGTTCTTC. The rearrangement links TRBV29-1 to TRBJ2-1; no definite D call. Trimming shortened V by 4 bases and J by 3 bases, and 10 bases separated the two germline ends. The V gene's germline CDR1 is SQVTM and CDR2 ANQGSEA. This CDR3 is built from 13 residues.

V usage is TRBV15 and J usage is TRBJ1-4; the D is unclear. Trimming cost V 2 bases and J 11 bases, with 12 bases left between them. This CDR3 has 13 amino acids. Germline CDR1 LNHNV, CDR2 YYDKDF (reference sequence). CDR3 region: CATSRPTSMKLFF. CDR3 coding DNA: TGTGCCACCAGCAGACCGACCTCGATGAAACTGTTTTTT.

This clonotype was seen many times. The DNA of the CDR3 is TGTGCCAGCAGCACTGCGGGTCTGGGCGAGACCCAGTACTTC. Translated: CASSTAGLGETQYF. V is TRBV7-3 and J is TRBJ2-5; a possible D gene is TRBD2 (5 bases). The CDR3 extends over 14 amino acids. The germline V gene encodes CDR1 SGHTA and CDR2 FQGTGA. The germline V and J ends were trimmed by 5 bases and 5 bases, with 15 bases remaining between them.

This clonotype was counted at least ten times. The chain carries TRBV4-2 and TRBJ2-1; maybe TRBD1 (8 bases). Deletions cut 1 base from V and 12 bases from J, with 16 bases between. The CDR3 totals 14 residues. Germline CDR1 LGHNA, CDR2 YNFKEQ. Here the CDR3 DNA reads TGTGCCAGCAGCCAAGCGGACAGGGAGGGATCGCAGTTCTTC. Its translation: CASSQADREGSQFF.

Worth noting for this clonotype: One junction end disagrees with the germline gene, perhaps due to a read error. This chain uses TRBV12-3 or TRBV12-4 with TRBJ2-5; perhaps TRBD2 as D (6 bases). The CDR3 is made up of 14 amino acids. CDR3 bases: TGTGCCAGCAGTTTCAGTAGCGGACAAGATACCCAGTACTTC. Translating it yields CASSFSSGQDTQYF.

This clonotype has a count of ten or more. The J gene is TRBJ1-1, the V gene TRBV14; D is unresolved. Germline V gene data show CDR1 as SGHDN and CDR2 as FVKESK. The length of the CDR3 is 13 residues. Deletions cut 5 bases from V and 1 base from J, with 8 bases between. The CDR3 region has the DNA TGTGCCAGCAGCGTCGACTGGAACACTGAAGCTTTCTTT. Encoded protein: CASSVDWNTEAFF.

The sample holds a few counts of this clonotype. The J gene is TRBJ1-1, the V gene TRBV19; D is uncertain. Germline CDR1 LNHDA, CDR2 SQIVND (reference sequence). Between the trimmed V and J ends, which lost 4 bases and 4 bases, there was a span of 10 bases. The CDR3 consists of 13 residues. CDR3 protein: CASSTLLGTEAFF. CDR3 sequence (DNA): TGTGCCAGTAGTACCTTGCTGGGCACTGAAGCTTTCTTT.

There are many counts of this clonotype. J is TRBJ2-7 and V is TRBV7-2; D is unresolved. V was shortened by 0 bases and J by 3 bases, with 9 bases between the two germline ends. The CDR3 sequence is 14 residues long. Germline-derived CDR1 and CDR2 are SGHTA and FQGNSA. CDR3 DNA: TGTGCCAGCAGCTTAGCGAGAACGGGCTACGAGCAGTACTTC. Amino acids: CASSLARTGYEQYF.

This clonotype was counted many times. The V call is TRBV7-2, the J call TRBJ1-1; D is perhaps TRBD1 (6 bases). CDR1 is SGHTA and CDR2 is FQGNSA in the germline V gene. V was shortened by 5 bases and J by 5 bases, with 12 bases between the two germline ends. The CDR3 contains 13 residues. The CDR3 DNA follows: TGTGCCAGCAGCATCGGGGGCGGTACTGAAGCTTTCTTT. Its translation is CASSIGGGTEAFF.